These 18 T cell receptor beta chains were sequenced from one sample in a study of cytomegalovirus exposure and HLA in healthy donors. The PCR made use of 60 Vbeta and 13 Jbeta primers. Method: immunoSEQ multiplex PCR; TCRdb's copy keeps in-frame clones and lacks some. Altogether about 150,000 clones are present, approximately 84% being singletons, with the ten largest covering 2.3%. Sequenced sample: PBMCs. Every receptor here comes from a woman younger than 30 in good health and CMV-seronegative.

The chain uses TRBV10-3 and TRBJ2-1; 9 nucleotides agree with TRBD2. The CDR3 length is 17 residues. CDR1 is ENHRY and CDR2 is SYGVKD in the germline V gene. V gave up 7 bases and J gave up 0 bases; unmatched junction bases: 10. Here the CDR3 reads CAIKEASGATSYNEQFF. Written as DNA, the CDR3 is TGTGCCATCAAGGAGGCTAGCGGGGCAACCTCCTACAATGAGCAGTTCTTC.

The table lists this clone with a few counts. V gene TRBV4-1 combines with J gene TRBJ1-2; tentative D call: TRBD1 (6 bases). Germline lookup yields CDR1 MGHRA and CDR2 YSYEKL. V shed 0 bases and J shed 7 bases, with 9 bases lying between them. The CDR3 extends over 13 amino acids. The CDR3 sequence is CASSQEWGPGYTF. The CDR3 DNA follows: TGCGCCAGCAGCCAAGAGTGGGGGCCTGGCTACACCTTC.

The V call is TRBV5-1, the J call TRBJ1-4; D might be TRBD1 (5 bases). Trimming pared 2 bases from V and 2 bases from J, leaving 7 bases between. The CDR3 has 14 residues. From germline, CDR1 is SGHRS and CDR2 YFSETQ. CDR3 sequence (DNA): TGCGCCAGCAGCTTAAAGGGGACTAATGAAAAACTGTTTTTT. It codes for CASSLKGTNEKLFF.

The chain couples TRBV5-4 to TRBJ1-3; 7 positions match TRBD1. CDR3 length: 13 residues. The V gene end was trimmed by 4 bases and the J gene end by 4 bases; junction bases not matched to a gene: 2. Germline lookup yields CDR1 SGHNT and CDR2 YYREEE (reference sequence). Here the CDR3 DNA reads TGTGCCAGCAGCAGGGACAGCGGAAACACCATATATTTT. It specifies CASSRDSGNTIYF.

The gene calls are TRBV19 and TRBJ2-5; D is undetermined. CDR1 is LNHDA and CDR2 is SQIVND in the germline V gene (reference sequence). The CDR3 runs to 13 residues. The germline V and J ends were trimmed by 4 bases and 1 base, with 7 bases remaining between them. The CDR3 nucleotides read TGTGCCAGTAGTAGGTACATCCAAGAGACCCAGTACTTC. Protein sequence: CASSRYIQETQYF.

The chain couples TRBV5-1 to TRBJ1-2, with a possible D match to TRBD1 (6 bases). Trimming cost V 0 bases and J 3 bases, with 12 bases left between them. Germline CDR1 is SGHRS and CDR2 is YFSETQ. The CDR3 spans 15 residues. The DNA for the CDR3 is TGCGCCAGCAGCTTGGTCAGGGGCGCCGACTATGGCTACACCTTC. Amino acids: CASSLVRGADYGYTF.

The chain is built from TRBV28 and TRBJ1-5, with a possible D match to TRBD1 (5 bases). V was clipped by 8 bases and J by 0 bases, with 17 bases between them. Germline V gene lookup returns CDR1 MDHEN and CDR2 SYDVKM. The CDR3 extends over 16 amino acids. The CDR3 region is CASGPRGDYSNQPQHF. CDR3 in DNA: TGTGCCAGCGGTCCCCGGGGGGACTATAGCAATCAGCCCCAGCATTTT.

As to this clone: The same CDR3 can be traced to other DNA sequences in this sample. The chain combines TRBV5-1 with TRBJ2-3; 8 nucleotides match TRBD2. This CDR3 is built from 14 residues. V dropped 3 bases and J dropped 1; count of bases not matched to a gene: 1. The germline V gene encodes CDR1 SGHRS and CDR2 YFSETQ. For the CDR3, the DNA is TGCGCCAGCAGCTCGACTAGCGGCACAGATACGCAGTATTTT. It specifies CASSSTSGTDTQYF.

The rearrangement links TRBV21-1 to TRBJ1-4; TRBD1 is taken as the D call from the table, unchecked against the DNA. TRBV21-1 counts as a pseudogene. The CDR3 loop spans 16 amino acids. This CDR3 reads CASNLGRVPTNEKLFF. For the CDR3, the DNA is TGTGCCAGCAACCTGGGCAGGGTACCAACTAATGAAAAACTGTTTTTT.

This clone was observed a single time. The chain links TRBV19 to TRBJ2-7; no clear D gene. The germline V gene encodes CDR1 LNHDA and CDR2 SQIVND (reference sequence). With 0 bases removed from V and 1 base from J, the gap between germline ends came to 4 bases. The length of the CDR3 is 13 residues. CDR3 in amino acids: CASSIDRSYEQYF. For the CDR3, the DNA is TGTGCCAGTAGTATAGACAGATCCTACGAGCAGTACTTC.

CDR3: CASSLGSAMGNRQPQHF. In DNA form, the CDR3 reads TGTGCCAGCAGCTTAGGATCGGCCATGGGCAACCGTCAGCCCCAGCATTTT. V is TRBV7-6 and J is TRBJ1-5; D gene uncertain. Between the trimmed V and J ends, which lost 1 base and 6 bases, there was a span of 19 bases. The germline gives CDR1 SGHVS, CDR2 FNYEAQ. The CDR3 spans 17 residues.

The V call is TRBV28, the J call TRBJ1-2; D perhaps matches TRBD1 (5 bases). The length of the CDR3 is 13 residues. V lost 2 bases, J lost 7 bases, and 11 bases lay in between. Germline assignment: CDR1 MDHEN and CDR2 SYDVKM. The CDR3 reads CASSLLGAGGYTF. Written as DNA, the CDR3 is TGTGCCAGCAGTTTACTAGGGGCAGGTGGCTACACCTTC.

The chain joins TRBV2 to TRBJ1-4; D possibly corresponds to TRBD1 (6 bases). The CDR3 covers 15 residues. Germline CDR1 and CDR2: SNHLY and FYNNEI. Trimming took off 5 bases at V and 1 base at J, with 11 bases between the two ends. The CDR3 loop is CASSFQGQTNEKLFF. CDR3 nucleotide sequence: TGTGCCAGCAGTTTCCAGGGGCAAACTAATGAAAAACTGTTTTTT.

Points on this clone: Other DNA variants within this sample encode the same CDR3. The chain has TRBV5-1 and TRBJ2-1; D may be TRBD2 (5 bases). Germline lookup yields CDR1 SGHRS and CDR2 YFSETQ. V was trimmed by 1 base and J by 1 base, leaving 6 bases between them. The CDR3 loop spans 14 amino acids. The CDR3 DNA is TGCGCCAGCAGCTTGCGGGGTTCCTACAATGAGCAGTTCTTC. Protein product: CASSLRGSYNEQFF.

The gene calls are TRBV7-3 and TRBJ1-5; D unclear. Germline-derived CDR1 and CDR2 are SGHTA and FQGTGA. There are 13 residues in the CDR3. Trimming pared 5 bases from V and 6 bases from J, leaving 11 bases between. In DNA form, the CDR3 reads TGTGCCAGCAGCCCAGCGCGGGGTCAGCCCCAGCATTTT. Translated: CASSPARGQPQHF. Using reference TRBV7-3 and TRBJ1-5 for the parts outside the CDR3, the full variable domain is GAGVSQTPSNKVTEKGKYVELRCDPISGHTALYWYRQSLGQGPEFLIYFQGTGAADDSGLPNDRFFAVRPEGSVSTLKIQRTERGDSAVYLCASSPARGQPQHFGDGTRLSIL.

The chain carries TRBV28 and TRBJ2-1; 9 bases fit TRBD2. Germline V gene sequence: CDR1 MDHEN, CDR2 SYDVKM. This CDR3 comprises 15 residues. V trimming: 2 bases; J trimming: 7 bases; junction bases outside the gene matches: 6. The CDR3 bases are TGTGCCAGCAGTTTAGGCGGGGGGGCCAGAAATGAGCAGTTCTTC. As protein: CASSLGGGARNEQFF.

This chain uses TRBV4-1 with TRBJ2-1; D not certain. The CDR3 spans 17 residues. V lost 1 base and J 0 bases, leaving 13 bases between the germline ends. Germline CDR1 MGHRA, CDR2 YSYEKL. CDR3 sequence: CASSQGIQTLSYNEQFF. The CDR3 region has the DNA TGCGCCAGCAGCCAAGGGATCCAGACACTCTCCTACAATGAGCAGTTCTTC.

The V and J genes are TRBV5-8 and TRBJ2-3, with 10 bases lining up with TRBD2. The V and J ends lost 4 bases and 4 bases, in that order; junction bases with no gene match: 6. From germline, CDR1 is SGHTS and CDR2 YDEGEE. This CDR3 contains 15 residues. In DNA form, the CDR3 reads TGTGCCAGCAGCCTCAGCGGGAGGGATTCAGATACGCAGTATTTT. Translation: CASSLSGRDSDTQYF.